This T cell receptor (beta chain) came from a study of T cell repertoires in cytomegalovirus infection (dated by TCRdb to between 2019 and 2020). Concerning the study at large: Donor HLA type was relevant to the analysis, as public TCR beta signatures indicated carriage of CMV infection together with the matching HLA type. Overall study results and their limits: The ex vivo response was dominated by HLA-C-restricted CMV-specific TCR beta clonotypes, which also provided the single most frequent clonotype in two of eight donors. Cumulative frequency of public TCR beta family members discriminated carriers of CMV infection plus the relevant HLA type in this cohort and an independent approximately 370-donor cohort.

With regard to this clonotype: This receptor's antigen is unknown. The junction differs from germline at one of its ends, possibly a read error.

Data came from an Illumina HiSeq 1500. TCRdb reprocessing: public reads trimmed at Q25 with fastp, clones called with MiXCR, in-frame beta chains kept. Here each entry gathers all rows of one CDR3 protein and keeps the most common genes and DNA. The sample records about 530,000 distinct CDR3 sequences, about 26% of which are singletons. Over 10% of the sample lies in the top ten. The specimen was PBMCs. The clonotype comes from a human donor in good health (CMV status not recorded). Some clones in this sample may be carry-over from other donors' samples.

DNA sequence: TGTGCTAGCAGCGTTGGGACTAGCGGGTCCAATGAGCAGTTCTTC. Its translation reads: CASSVGTSGSNEQFF. Recombination joined TRBV7-7 with TRBJ2-1, with 12 bases aligning to TRBD2. Reading the germline V gene (reference sequence) gives CDR1 SSHAT and CDR2 FNYEAQ. From cysteine to phenylalanine, the CDR3 is 15 amino acids long. Kept here is only the CDR3 DNA, which spans 45 bases and is read in frame from base 1. Extended through the reference TRBV7-7 and TRBJ2-1 proteins, this CDR3 yields the full variable domain: GAGVSQSPRYKVTKRGQDVTLRCDPISSHATLYWYQQALGQGPEFLTYFNYEAQPDKSGLPSDRFSAERPEGSISTLTIQRTEQRDSAMYRCASSVGTSGSNEQFFGPGTRLTVL.